This TCR beta chain stems from a study of Ad26.COV2.S vaccination and SARS-CoV-2 variants. Treatment: approximately 18 received Ad26.COV2.S at low or high dose, single or two shots; a few received placebo; per-sample allocation not given. Sampling was done on day 63 after the first vaccine or placebo injection. TCRdb keeps only in-frame clones here, not all; method: immunoSEQ multiplex PCR. The table includes some 320,000 clones, more than 70% detected once. This sample comprised peripheral blood, obtained in a trial of Ad26.COV2.S vaccine versus placebo. The TCR was taken from a person aged 18-60 years who received the Ad26.COV2.S COVID-19 vaccine or a placebo.

The CDR3 nucleotides are TGTGCCAGCAGCTTGGCGGGGCAGAACACTGAAGCTTTCTTT. It encodes CASSLAGQNTEAFF. The rearrangement links TRBV5-4 to TRBJ1-1; D may be TRBD1 (5 bases). There are 14 residues in the CDR3. The V gene lost 0 bases and the J gene lost 1 base, with 7 bases spanning the gap. CDR1 is SGHNT and CDR2 is YYREEE in the germline V gene (reference sequence).